This TCR beta chain originates from a study of cytomegalovirus exposure and HLA in healthy donors. Primers for the PCR totalled 60 Vbeta and 13 Jbeta. Assay used: immunoSEQ multiplex PCR; TCRdb lists only in-frame clones, some missing. Of 130,000 to 150,000 clones listed, over 70% are singletons. The count of this clone is one. J lost 4 bases, V lost 3 bases, and 16 bases had no gene match. The CDR3 length is 17 residues. Germline-derived CDR1 and CDR2 are SQVTM and ANQGSEA. The clonotype was recovered from a male donor in good health and CMV-seronegative. The sequenced sample was PBMCs. The gene calls are TRBV29-1 and TRBJ2-7, with 9 bases fitting TRBD1. The CDR3 here is CSVEGAFRDRDPYEQYF. The DNA of the CDR3 is TGCAGCGTTGAGGGGGCCTTCCGGGACAGGGATCCGTACGAGCAGTACTTC.